This T cell receptor (beta chain) was identified during a study of blood T cell repertoires in COVID-19. The CDR3 runs to 15 residues. V dropped 0 bases and J dropped 5; count of bases not matched to a gene: 3. CDR1 and CDR2 from the germline V gene are SNHLY and FYNNEI. Data came from immunoSEQ multiplex PCR; TCRdb stores just in-frame clones and leaves some out. The sample gives 200,000 or so clones, roughly 81% of which show up once; over 2.5% is in the top ten. This chain uses TRBV2 with TRBJ2-5; 10 positions match TRBD1. The sequence derives from a man aged 50-60 years who had recovered from COVID-19. The sample comprised peripheral blood. The CDR3 sequence: CASSEAGQGWETQYF. The CDR3 bases are TGTGCCAGCAGTGAAGCGGGACAGGGGTGGGAGACCCAGTACTTC.